This TCR beta chain was sequenced in a study of prognosis after radiotherapy for stage I lung cancer (dated by TCRdb to about 2021). Regarding the complete study: Fewer than 20 stage I NSCLC patients were enrolled in Nanjing, China, between April 2018 and January 2019. The study profiled peripheral blood TCR beta repertoires from stage I NSCLC patients before and after stereotactic body radiotherapy and related them to distant failure. Some 14 patients presented with newly diagnosed primary stage I lung tumors, and five carried oligometastatic NSCLC following surgical resection of the primary tumor. Using image-guided IMRT or VMAT, SBRT was delivered in 3 to 5 fractions at a biologically effective dose of at least 100 Gy. The cohort included about a dozen men and over 5 women, with a median age of roughly 74 years and a range of roughly 53 to 85 years. Every patient was regarded as medically inoperable, because of comorbidities in about 12 cases and refusal of surgery in 6 or 7 cases. After SBRT, distant metastases developed in about 20% of the 19 patients at a median of 7 months, while the remaining 15 patients had no significant progression. For each of the approximately 19 patients, one blood sample was taken before SBRT and one after, so the study sequenced around 40 samples in total. In every patient, SBRT was given without any concurrent therapy. On tumor histology, roughly 11 patients had adenocarcinoma and several had squamous cell carcinoma. The study at large found these results: Post-SBRT Shannon entropy and its change from baseline were lower in patients who developed distant metastases; baseline Shannon entropy was not associated with metastases. Unique TCR clone counts fell after SBRT (median around 11,000 before versus more than 6,500 after; Wilcoxon paired P=0.011). The study was limited by the small cohort and short follow-up, and independent validation of the study findings is required. None of the reported P values were adjusted for multiple comparisons. TRBV and TRBJ usage frequencies reportedly varied with metastasis status, involving two V genes at baseline and nine V and two J genes after SBRT. Tumor specificity of expanded TCR clones was not determined.

As to this clonotype: The antigen it recognizes is unknown. No base qualities exist here, and no much larger clone lies one base off it.

The TCR beta CDR3 region was amplified from genomic DNA by two rounds of multiplex PCR. The first PCR round used primers specific to each TRBV and TRBJ gene, with sequences filed in Chinese patent CN105087789A. The second PCR round used universal primers. The Roche High Pure PCR Template Preparation Kit was used to extract genomic DNA from frozen PBMCs. An Illumina HiSeq 3000 was used to sequence the libraries paired-end with 151 bp reads. As for the original processing: CutAdapt was used to remove raw reads lacking the multiplex PCR primer sequences. PEAR was used to merge high-quality paired reads into contigs. MiXCR assigned TRB V, D and J gene segments to each contig by aligning to reference sequences. To remove sequencing errors, CDR3 sequences were clustered according to base quality and sequence similarity. Diversity was calculated as Shannon entropy divided by the natural log of the number of productive TCR sequences. Clonality was computed as one minus the ratio of Shannon entropy to the natural log of the number of unique clonotypes. Progression-free survival cut-offs for repertoire metrics were chosen using the Youden index of ROC curves, with analyses run in R 3.5.3. TCRdb reworked the public reads: Q25 trimming with fastp, MiXCR clone assembly, productive beta chains retained. Rows merge per CDR3 protein into single entries with the most common DNA and genes. TCRdb, not the original authors, processed these V and J calls. The sample table holds 9,500 to 15,000 distinct CDR3 sequences, of which about 56% were seen once. Approximately 22% of the sample belongs to the ten largest clones.

A history of other malignancies or of prior chemotherapy or radiotherapy was absent in all patients, and node-negative disease was shown on CT and PET/CT in all patients. At each of the two time points, roughly 6 milliliters of peripheral venous blood were collected into EDTA tubes. PBMCs were isolated by Ficoll-Paque Plus density-gradient centrifugation. Right after collection, samples were placed at -80 degrees C and kept there until analysis. CDR1 and CDR2 are drawn from the germline V gene (reference sequence): MNHEY, SMNVEV. Trimming removed 2 bases from V and 2 bases from J, leaving 13 bases between the germline ends. The CDR3 spans 15 residues, from the cysteine through the phenylalanine. Just CDR3 DNA is preserved here, 45 bases in frame from base 1.

Here the sequenced sample was PBMCs, taken before or after stereotactic body radiation therapy (not recorded which). This TCR was sampled from a donor aged 50 or older with non-small cell lung cancer. In this chain, TRBV27 is recombined with TRBJ2-7; the D gene is unclear. The DNA sequence reads TGTGCCAGCAGTTTAAGTGTGTCAGGAGCCTACGAGCAGTACTTC. It translates to CASSLSVSGAYEQYF.